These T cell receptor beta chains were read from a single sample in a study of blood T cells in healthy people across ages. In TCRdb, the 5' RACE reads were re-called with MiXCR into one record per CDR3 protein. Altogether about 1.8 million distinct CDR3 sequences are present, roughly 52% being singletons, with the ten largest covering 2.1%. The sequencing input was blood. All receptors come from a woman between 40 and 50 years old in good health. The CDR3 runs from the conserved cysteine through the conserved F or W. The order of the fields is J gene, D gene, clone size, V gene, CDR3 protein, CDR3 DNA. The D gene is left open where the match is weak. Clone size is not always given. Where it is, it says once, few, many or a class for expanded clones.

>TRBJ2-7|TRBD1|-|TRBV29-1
CSVDPTTGNPYNEQYF
TGCAGCGTTGACCCAACGACAGGGAACCCCTACAATGAGCAGTACTTC
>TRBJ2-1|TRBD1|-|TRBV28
CASSLLWDSWTNEQFF
TGTGCCAGCAGTTTATTATGGGACAGTTGGACCAATGAGCAGTTCTTC
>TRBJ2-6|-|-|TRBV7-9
CASSPDQQALAVLTF
TGTGCCAGCAGCCCTGACCAGCAGGCACTCGCCGTCCTGACTTTC
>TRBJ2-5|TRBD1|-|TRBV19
CASSVTGTFETQYF
TGTGCCAGTAGTGTGACAGGGACCTTTGAGACCCAGTACTTC
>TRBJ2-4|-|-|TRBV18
CASSQQGFKNIQYF
TGTGCCAGCTCCCAACAGGGATTCAAAAACATTCAGTACTTC
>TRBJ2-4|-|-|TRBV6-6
CASSYYRQGKNIQYF
TGTGCCAGCAGTTACTACCGACAAGGCAAAAACATTCAGTACTTC
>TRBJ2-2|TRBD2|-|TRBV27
CASSRQILTSGGITGELFF
TGTGCCAGCAGTCGTCAAATCCTGACTAGCGGGGGGATCACCGGGGAGCTGTTTTTT
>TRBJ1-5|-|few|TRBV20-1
CSARIYPGRGGFQPQHF
TGCAGTGCTAGAATCTATCCCGGCAGGGGTGGTTTTCAGCCCCAGCATTTT
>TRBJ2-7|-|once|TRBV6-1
CASSELGAYEQYF
TGTGCCAGCAGTGAATTGGGGGCCTACGAGCAGTACTTC
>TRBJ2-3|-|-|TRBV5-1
CASGGGATTDTQYF
TGCGCCAGCGGGGGGGGGGCGACCACAGATACGCAGTATTTT
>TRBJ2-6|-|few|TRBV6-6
CASSYPGSGANVLTF
TGTGCCAGCAGTTACCCCGGCTCTGGGGCCAACGTCCTGACTTTC
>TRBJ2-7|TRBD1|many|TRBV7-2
CASSYRIPGQGKSYEQYF
TGTGCCAGCAGCTACCGAATTCCGGGACAGGGGAAGAGCTACGAGCAGTACTTC
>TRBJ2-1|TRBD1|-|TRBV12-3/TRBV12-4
CASSPGTGEGNEQFF
TGTGCCAGCAGTCCCGGGACAGGGGAGGGCAATGAGCAGTTCTTC
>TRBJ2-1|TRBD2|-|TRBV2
CASSDRGEYNEQFF
TGTGCCAGCAGTGATCGGGGGGAGTACAATGAGCAGTTCTTC
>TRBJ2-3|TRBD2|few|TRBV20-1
CSATPGWRAGGDTDTQYF
TGCAGTGCTACCCCTGGATGGAGAGCGGGGGGCGACACAGATACGCAGTATTTT
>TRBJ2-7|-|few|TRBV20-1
CSASGTSRYEQYF
TGCAGTGCCTCGGGGACATCTCGCTACGAGCAGTACTTC
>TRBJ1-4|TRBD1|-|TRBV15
CATSRGTGQGSEKLFF
TGTGCCACCAGCAGAGGAACCGGACAGGGGAGTGAAAAACTGTTTTTT
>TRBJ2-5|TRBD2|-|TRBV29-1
CSVARTSGKRNQETQYF
TGCAGCGTTGCCCGGACTAGCGGGAAGAGAAATCAAGAGACCCAGTACTTC
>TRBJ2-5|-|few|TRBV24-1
CATSDRTQGYETQYF
TGTGCCACCAGTGACCGAACCCAGGGGTACGAGACCCAGTACTTC
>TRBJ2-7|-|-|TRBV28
CAISTRGGFYEQYF
TGTGCCATCAGTACTCGTGGGGGATTCTACGAGCAGTACTTC
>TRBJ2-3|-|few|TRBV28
CASRGIASAPDTQYF
TGTGCCAGCAGGGGCATCGCCTCCGCCCCAGATACGCAGTATTTT
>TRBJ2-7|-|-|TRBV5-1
CASSSPETASYEQYF
TGCGCCAGCAGCTCCCCGGAGACTGCCTCCTACGAGCAGTACTTC
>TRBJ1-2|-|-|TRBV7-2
CASSLTLPANLYGYTF
TGTGCCAGCAGCTTAACCTTGCCAGCAAACCTCTATGGCTACACCTTC
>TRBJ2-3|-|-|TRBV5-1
CAGSPTRYTDTQYF
TGCGCCGGCAGCCCTACTAGGTACACAGATACGCAGTATTTT
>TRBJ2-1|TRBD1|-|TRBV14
CASSHRDRGGNEQFF
TGTGCCAGCAGCCATCGGGACAGGGGAGGCAATGAGCAGTTCTTC
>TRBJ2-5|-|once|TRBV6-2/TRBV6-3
CASKPEGYQETQYF
TGTGCCAGCAAGCCGGAGGGGTACCAAGAGACCCAGTACTTC
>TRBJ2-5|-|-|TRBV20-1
CSAGGLGTGQETQYF
TGCAGTGCTGGGGGACTGGGGACGGGACAAGAGACCCAGTACTTC
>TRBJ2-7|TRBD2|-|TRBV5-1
CASSLGSSGGFDEQYF
TGCGCCAGCAGCTTAGGGTCGAGCGGGGGGTTCGACGAGCAGTACTTC
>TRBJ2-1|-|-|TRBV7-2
CASSLAQGFNEQFF
TGTGCCAGCAGCTTAGCGCAGGGGTTCAATGAGCAGTTCTTC
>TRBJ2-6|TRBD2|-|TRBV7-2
CASSLVGSGAYSGANVLTF
TGTGCCAGCAGCTTAGTGGGTAGCGGGGCCTACTCTGGGGCCAACGTCCTGACTTTC
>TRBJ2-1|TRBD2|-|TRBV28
CASSPSSGFHNEQFF
TGTGCCAGCAGTCCCTCTAGCGGGTTCCACAATGAGCAGTTCTTC
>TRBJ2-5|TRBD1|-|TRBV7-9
CASNLETGGLQETQYF
TGTGCCAGCAACCTCGAGACAGGGGGCCTACAAGAGACCCAGTACTTC
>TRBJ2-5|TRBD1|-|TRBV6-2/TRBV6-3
CASSRPGTAQETQYF
TGTGCCAGCAGCCGACCCGGGACAGCCCAAGAGACCCAGTACTTC
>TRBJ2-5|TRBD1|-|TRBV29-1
CSVDGAGGRETQYF
TGCAGCGTTGACGGGGCAGGGGGCAGGGAGACCCAGTACTTC
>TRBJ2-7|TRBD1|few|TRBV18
CASSPLATGTGDEQYF
TGTGCCAGCTCACCACTTGCCACCGGGACAGGGGACGAGCAGTACTTC
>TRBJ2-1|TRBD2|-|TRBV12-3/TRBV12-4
CASTLAGLAETYNEQFF
TGTGCCAGCACCCTTGCGGGACTAGCGGAGACCTACAATGAGCAGTTCTTC
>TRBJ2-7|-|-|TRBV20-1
CSASLGFYYEQYF
TGCAGTGCTAGTCTGGGTTTCTACTACGAGCAGTACTTC
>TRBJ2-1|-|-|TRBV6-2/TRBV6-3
CASSYSGLTGPEQFF
TGTGCCAGCAGTTACTCGGGGCTCACCGGGCCTGAGCAGTTCTTC
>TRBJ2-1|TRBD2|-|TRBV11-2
CASSLEPAGAPGQFF
TGTGCCAGCAGCTTAGAACCAGCGGGGGCTCCAGGGCAGTTCTTC
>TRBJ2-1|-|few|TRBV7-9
CASSDRDTLYNEQFF
TGTGCCAGCAGCGACCGGGACACCCTATACAATGAGCAGTTCTTC
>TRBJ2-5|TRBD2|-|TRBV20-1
CSAKTSWETQYF
TGCAGTGCTAAGACTAGCTGGGAGACCCAGTACTTC
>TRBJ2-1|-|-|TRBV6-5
CASSRWEVQHEQFF
TGTGCCAGCAGCCGGTGGGAGGTCCAGCATGAGCAGTTCTTC
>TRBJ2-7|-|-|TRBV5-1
CASSSVDWPLEQYF
TGCGCCAGCAGCTCGGTGGACTGGCCCCTCGAGCAGTACTTC
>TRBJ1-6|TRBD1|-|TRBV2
CASSATGTDSPLHF
TGTGCCAGCAGCGCGACAGGGACTGATTCACCCCTCCACTTT
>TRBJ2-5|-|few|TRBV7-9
CASSLASTPGTQYF
TGTGCCAGCAGCTTAGCTAGTACGCCGGGGACCCAGTACTTC
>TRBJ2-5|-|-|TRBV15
CATSHLRGRGANEQYF
TGTGCCACCAGCCATTTAAGGGGACGGGGGGCCAATGAGCAGTACTTC
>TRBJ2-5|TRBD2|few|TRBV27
CASRRAGRQETQYF
TGTGCCAGCAGGCGAGCGGGGCGACAAGAGACCCAGTACTTC
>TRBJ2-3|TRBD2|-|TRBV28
CASSLRTSITDTQYF
TGTGCCAGCAGTTTAAGGACTAGCATTACAGATACGCAGTATTTT
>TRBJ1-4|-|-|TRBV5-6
CASSFRGGINEKLFF
TGTGCCAGCAGCTTTCGAGGGGGGATTAATGAAAAACTGTTTTTT
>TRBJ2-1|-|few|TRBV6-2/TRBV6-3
CASGGALTYNEQFF
TGTGCCAGCGGGGGGGCGCTAACTTACAATGAGCAGTTCTTC
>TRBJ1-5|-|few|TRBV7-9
CASSFSEGVQPQHF
TGTGCCAGCAGCTTCAGTGAGGGTGTCCAGCCCCAGCATTTT
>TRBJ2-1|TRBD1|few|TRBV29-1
CSVGPGGAGNEQFF
TGCAGCGTTGGACCAGGGGGCGCGGGGAATGAGCAGTTCTTC
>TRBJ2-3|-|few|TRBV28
CASIGGAGDTQYF
TGTGCCAGCATAGGGGGGGCGGGAGATACGCAGTATTTT
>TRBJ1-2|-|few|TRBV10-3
CAIRGQQTNYGYTF
TGTGCCATCAGAGGACAGCAGACTAACTATGGCTACACCTTC
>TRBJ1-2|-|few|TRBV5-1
CASSLDGQGLTYGYTF
TGCGCCAGCAGCTTGGACGGGCAGGGACTTACCTATGGCTACACCTTC